This T cell receptor beta chain was identified during a study of shared clonotypes between healthy human individuals. About the study: Each donor contributed plates that comprised three CD4 naive, three CD4 memory, two CD8 naive and one CD8 memory.

CDR1 and CDR2 (germline): MDHEN, SYDVKM. The V segment lost 5 bases and the J segment 3 bases; nucleotides outside the gene matches: 12. This CDR3 region has 16 residues. Each sample came from a Caucasian adult donor living in Nashville, Tennessee. CD4+ cell separation produced CD45RA+ naive and CD45RA-negative memory subsets. Produced via immunoSEQ multiplex PCR; TCRdb's table is partial and in-frame only. The data contain hundreds of thousands of clones, roughly 73% of them singletons. The chain couples TRBV28 to TRBJ1-1; 7 bases match TRBD1. Sample: memory CD4+ T cells sorted from blood. Subset denoted: CD45RA-negative fraction. This clonotype was obtained from a woman aged 25 to 39 in good health. The CDR3 protein is CASSAYSGGGDTEAFF. The DNA for the CDR3 is TGTGCCAGCAGTGCTTACTCGGGAGGGGGCGACACTGAAGCTTTCTTT.